Below, 9 T cell receptor beta chains from the same sample are listed, as sequenced in a study of cytomegalovirus exposure and HLA in healthy donors. A multiplex PCR was run with 60 Vbeta primers and 13 Jbeta primers. Data came from immunoSEQ multiplex PCR; TCRdb stores just in-frame clones and leaves some out. The table shows more than 150,000 clones, with 76% occurring only once. Material for sequencing was PBMCs. These receptors came from a man between 18 and 29 years old in good health and CMV-seronegative.

This clone was seen more than once but under ten times. The V and J genes are TRBV2 and TRBJ2-5; D is unclear. Germline V gene lookup returns CDR1 SNHLY and CDR2 FYNNEI. The CDR3 spans 12 residues. Trimming shortened V by 4 bases and J by 5 bases, and 8 bases separated the two germline ends. The CDR3 coding sequence is TGTGCCAGCAGTGTTAGTAGTGAGACCCAGTACTTC. This gives the protein CASSVSSETQYF.

This clone was detected a few times. The gene calls are TRBV27 and TRBJ2-7; maybe TRBD2 (6 bases). V lost 7 bases and J 5 bases, leaving 18 bases between the germline ends. There are 14 residues in the CDR3. The V gene's germline CDR1 is MNHEY and CDR2 SMNVEV (reference sequence). CDR3 sequence (DNA): TGTGCCAGCAAATCGGAGGGGTGGGGCCACGAGCAGTACTTC. Translating it yields CASKSEGWGHEQYF.

V and J are TRBV29-1 and TRBJ1-4; D unclear. Germline lookup yields CDR1 SQVTM and CDR2 ANQGSEA. V gave up 3 bases and J gave up 2 bases, with 4 bases separating them. CDR3 length equals 12 residues. The CDR3 sequence is CSVESTNEKLFF. The DNA for the CDR3 is TGCAGCGTTGAGTCGACTAATGAAAAACTGTTTTTT.

The CDR3 sequence is CASSFARLAYEQYF. CDR3 nucleotide sequence: TGTGCCAGCAGCTTCGCCAGGTTGGCCTACGAGCAGTACTTC. This chain joins TRBV7-2 and TRBJ2-7; D not certain. The CDR3 runs 14 residues. V lost 3 bases, J lost 2 bases, and 11 bases lay in between. CDR1 and CDR2 from the germline V gene are SGHTA and FQGNSA.

V and J are TRBV28 and TRBJ1-5, with 8 bases identical to TRBD1. Germline values: CDR1 MDHEN, CDR2 SYDVKM. The CDR3 is 16 residues long. Trimming at V came to 5 bases and at J to 4 bases, leaving 10 bases not matched to a gene. The CDR3 sequence: CASSRLGQAINQPQHF. The CDR3 DNA reads TGTGCCAGCAGTCGATTGGGACAGGCGATTAATCAGCCCCAGCATTTT.

The chain is built from TRBV6-1 and TRBJ1-1, with TRBD1 as a possible D gene (6 bases). The V gene lost 5 bases and the J gene lost 5 bases, with 15 bases spanning the gap. CDR3 length equals 14 residues. Germline assignment: CDR1 MNHNS and CDR2 SASEGT. The CDR3 here is CASSPPDSPTEAFF. The CDR3 coding sequence is TGTGCCAGCAGTCCCCCGGACAGTCCGACTGAAGCTTTCTTT.

In its sample, this clone was seen once. The chain joins TRBV5-6 to TRBJ2-5, with a tentative D call TRBD2 (6 bases). The CDR3 totals 14 residues. CDR1 and CDR2 (germline): SGHDT, YYEEEE. With 1 base removed from V and 5 bases from J, the gap between germline ends came to 12 bases. The CDR3 nucleotides read TGTGCCAGCAGCTTGCCGCGGGATAGGGAGACCCAGTACTTC. Its protein is CASSLPRDRETQYF.

The chain employs TRBV5-1 and TRBJ1-2, with D maybe TRBD1 (5 bases). The CDR3 contains 14 residues. V was cut by 1 base and J by 4 bases, with 11 bases left in between. The V gene's germline CDR1 is SGHRS and CDR2 YFSETQ. The CDR3 sequence is CASSLYGQGYGYTF. The CDR3, as DNA: TGCGCCAGCAGCTTGTACGGGCAGGGCTATGGCTACACCTTC.

This sequence joins TRBV5-4 and TRBJ1-1; TRBD1 aligns across 8 bases. Germline V gives CDR1 SGHNT, CDR2 YYREEE (reference sequence). The junction had 3 bases not matched to a gene; V was cut back by 4 bases and J by 1 base. CDR3 size: 14 residues. The CDR3 bases are TGTGCCAGCAGCCCGGACAGGGCGAACACTGAAGCTTTCTTT. It translates to CASSPDRANTEAFF.